The 16 T cell receptor beta chains below come from one sample, sequenced in a study of blood T cells in healthy people across ages. Alongside a J-beta primer mix, a sample-barcoded 5' primer served in a second PCR lasting about 7 to 11 cycles. Via MiXCR, TCRdb re-called the 5' RACE reads, giving one row per CDR3 protein. In the table there are roughly 1,700,000 distinct CDR3 sequences, over 25% of which are singletons. Sequencing was performed on blood. All receptors derive from a woman aged 25 to 45 in good health.

V is TRBV11-2 and J is TRBJ2-3; weak D call: TRBD2 (8 bases). Germline CDR1 and CDR2: SGHAT and FQNNGV. CDR3 length equals 17 residues. Between the trimmed V and J ends, which lost 5 bases and 4 bases, there was a span of 22 bases. This chain's CDR3 is CASSLTRRGREADTQYF. The CDR3 coding sequence is TGTGCCAGCAGCCTAACACGGAGGGGGCGGGAGGCAGATACGCAGTATTTT.

On this clonotype: With a much larger clone just one base away, this may be a read error. The rearrangement links TRBV5-1 to TRBJ1-2; 7 bases align to TRBD1. Germline CDR1 reads SGHRS; CDR2 reads YFSETQ. Trimming cost V 2 bases and J 8 bases; bases outside gene matches: 6. This CDR3 spans 13 amino acids. The CDR3 is CASSFQGGSGYTF. The CDR3, as DNA: TGCGCCAGCAGCTTCCAGGGGGGCAGCGGCTACACCTTC. Combining the CDR3 with reference TRBV5-1 and TRBJ1-2 gives the whole variable domain KAGVTQTPRYLIKTRGQQVTLSCSPISGHRSVSWYQQTPGQGLQFLFEYFSETQRNKGNFPGRFSGRQFSNSRSEMNVSTLELGDSALYLCASSFQGGSGYTFGSGTRLTVV.

The rearrangement links TRBV10-3 to TRBJ2-5; D uncertain. Germline V gives CDR1 ENHRY, CDR2 SYGVKD. This CDR3 contains 11 residues. Trimming stripped 8 bases from V and 2 bases from J, with 6 bases between. In DNA, the CDR3 is TGTGCCATCTCCTCGCAAGAGACCCAGTACTTC. This gives the protein CAISSQETQYF.

V gene TRBV4-1 combines with J gene TRBJ2-1; D might be TRBD1 (7 bases). The length of the CDR3 is 16 residues. CDR1 and CDR2 (germline): MGHRA, YSYEKL. The ends were cut back, 4 bases at V and 5 bases at J, with 18 bases in the middle. The CDR3 DNA follows: TGCGCCAGCAGCCCGCGGGACGCTCAGGGGGACAATGAGCAGTTCTTC. Its protein is CASSPRDAQGDNEQFF.

This clonotype was picked up many times. V and J are TRBV12-5 and TRBJ2-5; 7 bases agree with TRBD1. V trimming: 2 bases; J trimming: 4 bases; junction bases outside the gene matches: 1. The CDR3 extends over 13 amino acids. Per the germline V gene, CDR1 is LGHNT and CDR2 is FRNRAP. For the CDR3, the DNA is TGTGCTAGTGGTTTGAGGGGGCGAGAGACCCAGTACTTC. This gives the protein CASGLRGRETQYF. Full variable domain (outside the CDR3, taken from reference TRBV12-5 and TRBJ2-5): DARVTQTPRHKVTEMGQEVTMRCQPILGHNTVFWYRQTMMQGLELLAYFRNRAPLDDSGMPKDRFSAEMPDATLATLKIQPSEPRDSAVYFCASGLRGRETQYFGPGTRLLVL.

This clonotype was observed a single time. In this CDR3 the conserved last residue, phenylalanine or tryptophan, is missing, so a read error is likely. The chain recombines TRBV3-1 with TRBJ2-3, with unresolved D. Germline CDR1 reads LGHDT; CDR2 reads YNNKEL (reference sequence). V lost 3 bases and J 5 bases, leaving 3 bases between the germline ends. The CDR3 covers 11 residues. The CDR3 here is CASSQLDTQYL. The CDR3 DNA reads as TGTGCCAGCAGCCAGCTAGATACGCAGTATCTT.

This clonotype was seen more than once but under ten times. The junction departs from germline at one end; a sequencing error may be responsible. This chain uses TRBV5-5 with TRBJ1-2, with D uncertain. CDR1 is SGHKS and CDR2 is YYEKEE in the germline V gene (reference sequence). The CDR3 loop spans 16 amino acids. CDR3 nucleotides: TGTGCCGGCAGCTTCATCAGGAGGCAAACTAACTATGGCTACACCTTC. Amino acids: CAGSFIRRQTNYGYTF.

This clonotype has only a few counts. This chain joins TRBV6-1 and TRBJ1-6; maybe TRBD1 (5 bases). The CDR3 runs 17 residues. Trimming removed 8 bases from V and 0 bases from J, with 17 bases in between. Germline V gene data show CDR1 as MNHNS and CDR2 as SASEGT. CDR3 in amino acids: CASSRSGISSYNSPLHF. Here the CDR3 DNA reads TGTGCCAGCTCTCGATCAGGGATAAGCTCCTATAATTCACCCCTCCACTTT.

The gene calls are TRBV20-1 and TRBJ2-1; D uncertain. CDR1 DFQATT and CDR2 SNEGSKA come from the germline V gene (reference sequence). There are 16 residues in the CDR3. V was shortened by 0 bases and J by 6 bases, with 18 bases between the two germline ends. The CDR3 nucleotides read TGCAGTGCTAGAGACTTTGGGCTACCTGATTCCAATGAGCAGTTCTTC. Protein product: CSARDFGLPDSNEQFF.

The V call is TRBV4-1, the J call TRBJ2-1; 10 bases align to TRBD1. This CDR3 is built from 18 residues. V dropped 0 bases and J dropped 9; count of bases not matched to a gene: 14. Germline CDR1 MGHRA, CDR2 YSYEKL. The CDR3 bases are TGCGCCAGCAGCCAAGATGGGGGATGGGGGACAGGGGAAAGTGAGCAGTTCTTC. Residues: CASSQDGGWGTGESEQFF.

This clonotype was seen only a few times. The DNA for the CDR3 is TGTGCCAGCAGCCCTAGAGGGGGACAGGGGTCTGAGCAGTTCTTC. It is translated as CASSPRGGQGSEQFF. The chain has TRBV9 and TRBJ2-1; 10 bases align to TRBD1. This CDR3 comprises 15 residues. V lost 4 bases to trimming and J lost 9 bases; unmatched junction nucleotides: 10. The germline CDR1 and CDR2 sequences are SGDLS and YYNGEE.

This clonotype has a handful of counts. CDR3: CASSHGLAGEEQFF. DNA of the CDR3: TGTGCCAGCAGCCACGGACTAGCGGGAGAGGAGCAGTTCTTC. V and J are TRBV7-2 and TRBJ2-1; 13 positions match TRBD2. The germline V gene encodes CDR1 SGHTA and CDR2 FQGNSA. The CDR3 length is 14 residues. V was clipped by 5 bases and J by 10 bases; unmatched bases: 5.

This clonotype occurred a few times. The V call is TRBV5-1, the J call TRBJ2-1; either TRBD1 or TRBD2 may fit D (5 bases each). V lost 0 bases and J 7 bases, leaving 17 bases between the germline ends. This CDR3 spans 16 amino acids. The germline CDR1 and CDR2 sequences are SGHRS and YFSETQ. The CDR3 reads CASSLVTGRVRNEQFF. DNA for the CDR3: TGCGCCAGCAGCTTGGTGACGGGGCGGGTGAGGAATGAGCAGTTCTTC.

The J gene is TRBJ1-2, the V gene TRBV5-1; no definite D call. Germline assignment: CDR1 SGHRS and CDR2 YFSETQ. There are 14 residues in the CDR3. Trimming cost V 0 bases and J 7 bases, with 13 bases left between them. CDR3 DNA sequence: TGCGCCAGCAGCTTGGCTTTAGGATCGGTTGGCTACACCTTC. This gives the protein CASSLALGSVGYTF.

The chain is built from TRBV11-2 and TRBJ2-6, with D possibly being TRBD2 (6 bases). The CDR3 covers 18 residues. Germline V gene data show CDR1 as SGHAT and CDR2 as FQNNGV. Trimming stripped 0 bases from V and 4 bases from J, with 16 bases between. DNA of the CDR3: TGTGCCAGCAGCTTAGAGGGGGGTACTAGCTCCGGGGCCAACGTCCTGACTTTC. Translating it yields CASSLEGGTSSGANVLTF.

There are a few counts of this clonotype. CDR3 in amino acids: CASSQTVPTDTQYF. CDR3 DNA: TGTGCCAGCAGTCAGACAGTACCTACGGATACGCAGTATTTT. The chain is built from TRBV6-4 and TRBJ2-3; D perhaps matches TRBD1 (5 bases). Germline V gene sequence: CDR1 MRHNA, CDR2 SNTAGT. Between the trimmed V and J ends, which lost 5 bases and 6 bases, there was a span of 15 bases. The CDR3 is 14 residues long.